These 18 T cell receptor beta chains were sequenced from one sample in a study of blood T cell repertoires in COVID-19. Some clones are missing from TCRdb's copy, which holds only in-frame ones; the method was immunoSEQ multiplex PCR. This sample carries roughly 400,000 clones, approximately 90% of them seen once, and the ten largest clones take roughly 9.4%. The sample comprised PBMCs or T cells enriched from blood (not recorded which). All receptors derive from a woman aged 45-59 years who had recovered from COVID-19.

The chain combines TRBV6-1 with TRBJ2-7; 15 nucleotides line up with TRBD2. Per the germline V gene, CDR1 is MNHNS and CDR2 is SASEGT. This CDR3 region has 17 residues. The trim removed 4 bases at V and 5 bases at J, leaving 9 bases unmatched. CDR3 loop: CASSVVRTSGGANEQYF. The CDR3 DNA sequence: TGTGCCAGCAGTGTTGTAAGGACTAGCGGGGGGGCCAACGAGCAGTACTTC.

V gene TRBV19 combines with J gene TRBJ1-2; a weak D match, TRBD1 (6 bases). The CDR3 has 13 amino acids. V lost 3 bases to trimming and J lost 6 bases, with 11 bases between them. Germline V gives CDR1 LNHDA, CDR2 SQIVND (reference sequence). The CDR3 here is CASSIQGNDGYTF. CDR3 sequence (DNA): TGTGCCAGTAGTATTCAGGGGAACGATGGCTACACCTTC. Full variable domain (rest looked up from reference TRBV19 and TRBJ1-2): DGGITQSPKYLFRKEGQNVTLSCEQNLNHDAMYWYRQDPGQGLRLIYYSQIVNDFQKGDIAEGYSVSREKKESFPLTVTSAQKNPTAFYLCASSIQGNDGYTFGSGTRLTVV.

V gene TRBV5-1 combines with J gene TRBJ1-4, with 8 nucleotides matching TRBD1. CDR3 length: 15 amino acids. The germline V gene has CDR1 SGHRS and CDR2 YFSETQ. V lost 0 bases, J lost 7 bases, and 5 bases stayed unmatched. The CDR3 reads CASSLGDRFGEKLFF. The CDR3, as DNA: TGCGCCAGCAGCTTGGGGGACAGGTTCGGTGAAAAACTGTTTTTT.

The V gene is TRBV5-1, the J gene TRBJ1-2, with a possible D match to TRBD1 (6 bases). This CDR3 has 14 residues. Germline lookup yields CDR1 SGHRS and CDR2 YFSETQ. Deletions cut 6 bases from V and 4 bases from J, with 16 bases between. The CDR3 nucleotides read TGCGCCAGCAACCCAGGGGAGTCTGGCTATGGCTACACCTTC. Its protein product is CASNPGESGYGYTF. The variable domain in full, completed from reference TRBV5-1 and TRBJ1-2, reads KAGVTQTPRYLIKTRGQQVTLSCSPISGHRSVSWYQQTPGQGLQFLFEYFSETQRNKGNFPGRFSGRQFSNSRSEMNVSTLELGDSALYLCASNPGESGYGYTFGSGTRLTVV.

The chain has TRBV15 and TRBJ1-5, with D maybe TRBD1 (6 bases). The CDR3 has 15 residues. Germline loops: CDR1 LNHNV, CDR2 YYDKDF (reference sequence). Between the trimmed V and J ends, which lost 5 bases and 6 bases, there was a span of 17 bases. The chain's CDR3 is CATSWSWGGTQPQHF. CDR3 in DNA: TGTGCCACCAGCTGGTCCTGGGGGGGCACTCAGCCCCAGCATTTT.

In DNA form, the CDR3 reads TGTGCCAGCAGGGCGGGTGACAGGGACTACGAGCAGTACTTC. Translated: CASRAGDRDYEQYF. This rearrangement joins TRBV28 to TRBJ2-7, with 7 bases lining up with TRBD1. Trimming removed 6 bases from V and 3 bases from J; junction bases left unmatched: 8. The CDR3 sequence is 14 residues long. Germline V CDR1 and CDR2: MDHEN, SYDVKM.

The rearrangement joins TRBV5-1 to TRBJ1-1; 8 nucleotides agree with TRBD1. The CDR3 is 15 amino acids. Germline CDR1 SGHRS, CDR2 YFSETQ. The J segment lost 2 bases and the V segment lost 1 base, leaving 4 bases of the junction unmatched. The CDR3 DNA reads as TGCGCCAGCAGCTTGCAGGGGGCGTACAACACTGAAGCTTTCTTT. Translation gives CASSLQGAYNTEAFF.

This rearrangement joins TRBV27 to TRBJ2-2; D is undetermined. The CDR3 is 14 residues long. Germline CDR1 MNHEY, CDR2 SMNVEV (reference sequence). Trimming removed 2 bases from V and 1 base from J, with 5 bases in between. As DNA, the CDR3 is TGTGCCAGCAGTTTAAGACAGAACACCGGGGAGCTGTTTTTT. Its translation is CASSLRQNTGELFF.

The CDR3 loop reads CASSFPGLFYNEQFF. CDR3 nucleotides: TGTGCCAGCAGCTTTCCGGGACTATTCTACAATGAGCAGTTCTTC. This chain joins TRBV7-9 and TRBJ2-1; 7 bases are a match to TRBD2. CDR1 and CDR2 (germline): SEHNR, FQNEAQ (reference sequence). CDR3 length equals 15 residues. The junction had 5 bases not matched to a gene; V was cut back by 3 bases and J by 3 bases. Drawing the rest from reference TRBV7-9 and TRBJ2-1, the complete variable domain is DTGVSQNPRHKITKRGQNVTFRCDPISEHNRLYWYRQTLGQGPEFLTYFQNEAQLEKSRLLSDRFSAERPKGSFSTLEIQRTEQGDSAMYLCASSFPGLFYNEQFFGPGTRLTVL.

This clone appeared a single time. The chain employs TRBV12-3 or TRBV12-4 and TRBJ1-1; a possible D gene is TRBD1 (6 bases). The CDR3 totals 13 residues. V was clipped by 6 bases and J by 9 bases, with 17 bases between them. In nucleotides, the CDR3 is TGTGCCAGCAGCAAGAACCAGGGGACCCAAGCTTTCTTT. Protein product: CASSKNQGTQAFF.

This sequence joins TRBV5-8 and TRBJ1-5, with D possibly TRBD1 on 5 matching bases. The CDR3 is 14 amino acids. CDR1 is SGHTS and CDR2 is YDEGEE in the germline V gene. The V gene lost 2 bases and the J gene lost 4 bases, with 10 bases spanning the gap. CDR3 protein: CASSFQGYNQPQHF. The DNA for the CDR3 is TGTGCCAGCAGCTTCCAGGGCTATAATCAGCCCCAGCATTTT.

The chain carries TRBV7-2 and TRBJ1-6; 8 bases are a match to TRBD1. Germline lookup yields CDR1 SGHTA and CDR2 FQGNSA. V dropped 1 base and J dropped 8; count of bases not matched to a gene: 1. CDR3 length equals 14 residues. CDR3 in amino acids: CASSLVGQDSPLHF. CDR3 DNA sequence: TGTGCCAGCAGCTTAGTGGGACAGGATTCACCCCTCCACTTT. Based on the CDR3 plus reference TRBV7-2 and TRBJ1-6, the full variable domain is GAGVSQSPSNKVTEKGKDVELRCDPISGHTALYWYRQSLGQGLEFLIYFQGNSAPDKSGLPSDRFSAERTGGSVSTLTIQRTQQEDSAVYLCASSLVGQDSPLHFGNGTRLTVT.

This sequence joins TRBV19 and TRBJ1-4; 11 nucleotides match TRBD1. J lost 7 bases, V lost 9 bases, and 13 bases had no gene match. The CDR3 runs 16 residues. CDR1 LNHDA and CDR2 SQIVND come from the germline V gene (reference sequence). The CDR3 here is CASSGTGGARGEKLFF. The CDR3 coding sequence is TGTGCCAGCTCCGGGACAGGGGGGGCCCGAGGTGAAAAACTGTTTTTT.

The chain has TRBV7-9 and TRBJ1-1; 7 nucleotides line up with TRBD1. Germline V gives CDR1 SEHNR, CDR2 FQNEAQ (reference sequence). The junction had 10 bases not matched to a gene; V was cut back by 5 bases and J by 4 bases. This CDR3 spans 15 amino acids. CDR3 sequence: CASSDQTGPGTEAFF. As DNA, the CDR3 is TGTGCCAGCAGCGACCAGACAGGGCCGGGCACTGAAGCTTTCTTT.

The gene calls are TRBV5-1 and TRBJ1-1; TRBD1 agrees at 7 bases. From germline, CDR1 is SGHRS and CDR2 YFSETQ. J gave up 1 base and V 4 bases, and 10 bases lay outside the gene matches. The CDR3 covers 16 residues. The CDR3 reads CASSPGTDSWNTEAFF. CDR3 bases: TGCGCCAGCAGCCCCGGGACAGATAGCTGGAACACTGAAGCTTTCTTT.

V gene TRBV30 combines with J gene TRBJ2-3; 13 positions agree with TRBD2. Germline CDR1 GTSNPN, CDR2 SVGIG (reference sequence). V gave up 5 bases and J gave up 4 bases; unmatched junction bases: 3. This CDR3 spans 14 amino acids. Here the CDR3 DNA reads TGTGCCTGGGGACTAGCGGGGGTGGCAGATACGCAGTATTTT. This encodes CAWGLAGVADTQYF.

The chain carries TRBV28 and TRBJ1-3, with D uncertain. The CDR3 runs 16 residues. The V end was cut by 7 bases, the J end by 3 bases, with 19 bases between. Germline V gene data show CDR1 as MDHEN and CDR2 as SYDVKM. CDR3 residues: CASIPLRFRGGNTIYF. CDR3 DNA sequence: TGTGCCAGCATCCCCCTCCGCTTCAGAGGTGGAAACACCATATATTTT.

The V call is TRBV6-5, the J call TRBJ1-5; TRBD1 agrees at 7 bases. J gave up 5 bases and V 6 bases, and 4 bases lay outside the gene matches. Germline loops: CDR1 MNHEY, CDR2 SVGAGI. This CDR3 is 13 amino acids long. The CDR3 here is CASSKGAHQPQHF. The CDR3 DNA reads as TGTGCCAGCAGCAAGGGGGCGCATCAGCCCCAGCATTTT.